This note documents a single T cell receptor (beta chain) sequence. The record originates from a study of blood T cell repertoires in COVID-19. Study at large: Samples taken during acute and convalescent COVID-19 were collected in the United States, Italy and Spain.

As originally analysed: It was from reference gene primer amplification that nucleated cell counts were estimated. TCRdb's table, derived via immunoSEQ multiplex PCR, lists solely in-frame clones and lacks some. V, J and clone size reflect that table, while D and trimming were determined from the DNA. Of 200,000 or so clones in the sample, 84% were seen once. Material for sequencing was peripheral blood. The TCR was taken from a human donor in a cohort sampled during active COVID-19.

CDR3 DNA sequence: TGTGCCAGCAGCTTAGCGCCCTGGGGGGGGAAGAAGACCCAGTACTTC. Amino acid sequence: CASSLAPWGGKKTQYF. The V and J genes are TRBV7-2 and TRBJ2-5; 7 bases agree with TRBD2. V trimming: 0 bases; J trimming: 6 bases; junction bases outside the gene matches: 10. CDR3 length: 16 residues. Per germline, CDR1 SGHTA and CDR2 FQGNSA.